The 29 T cell receptor beta chains in this list originate from one sample, sequenced in a study of blood T cell repertoires in COVID-19. Only in-frame clones appear in the TCRdb table, and some are missing; sequencing was by immunoSEQ multiplex PCR. The table has more than 85,000 clones, roughly 81% seen once. Input material: peripheral blood. The source is a man in his forties with active or convalescent COVID-19.

The rearrangement links TRBV11-2 to TRBJ2-6; 9 bases agree with TRBD1. CDR1 is SGHAT and CDR2 is FQNNGV in the germline V gene. The CDR3 spans 20 residues. The ends lost 0 bases at V and 0 bases at J; junction bases unmatched: 9. This CDR3 is CASSLELGTGPYSGANVLTF. CDR3 nucleotide sequence: TGTGCCAGCAGCTTAGAGCTGGGGACAGGGCCGTACTCTGGGGCCAACGTCCTGACTTTC.

The CDR3 bases are TGTGCAAGTCGCTTATATAAACTCCGGGACAGCAAGGAGACCCAGTACTTC. Translated: CASRLYKLRDSKETQYF. This chain connects TRBV12-2 to TRBJ2-5; the table gives TRBD1 as D, unverified against the DNA. TRBV12-2 is reported as a pseudogene. This CDR3 contains 17 residues.

The chain carries TRBV27 and TRBJ1-1; 7 positions agree with TRBD1. V was pared by 3 bases and J by 6 bases, with 7 bases of the junction left unmatched. From germline, CDR1 is MNHEY and CDR2 SMNVEV (reference sequence). This CDR3 contains 14 residues. The chain's CDR3 is CASSLRGGSAEAFF. The CDR3 DNA reads TGTGCCAGCAGTTTGCGAGGGGGCTCCGCTGAAGCTTTCTTT.

The rearrangement uses TRBV10-3 and TRBJ2-1; 10 nucleotides align to TRBD2. CDR3 length: 16 residues. Germline V gene data show CDR1 as ENHRY and CDR2 as SYGVKD. Losses at the gene ends were 0 bases for V and 7 bases for J; bases not matched to a gene: 6. The DNA of the CDR3 is TGTGCCATCAGTGAGTCGGTGGGACTAGCGAAAAATGAGCAGTTCTTC. Its protein is CAISESVGLAKNEQFF.

The chain carries TRBV25-1 and TRBJ1-2; D gene unclear. The CDR3 extends over 12 amino acids. The germline V gene encodes CDR1 MGHDK and CDR2 SYGVNS. The V end lost 7 bases, the J end lost 8 bases, and 14 bases lay between the germline ends. The CDR3 here is CASMKHTGGYTF. The CDR3 nucleotides read TGTGCCAGCATGAAACATACGGGGGGCTACACCTTC.

The chain is built from TRBV10-1 and TRBJ1-4; D is perhaps TRBD1 (6 bases). Deletions cut 7 bases from V and 0 bases from J, with 9 bases between. Germline CDR1 WNHNN, CDR2 SYGVQD (reference sequence). The CDR3 contains 14 residues. For the CDR3, the DNA is TGCGCCAGCATGGACAGTGCAACTAATGAAAAACTGTTTTTT. This encodes CASMDSATNEKLFF.

This rearrangement joins TRBV2 to TRBJ2-3; 8 nucleotides match TRBD1. This CDR3 spans 15 amino acids. Per germline, CDR1 SNHLY and CDR2 FYNNEI. The V segment lost 6 bases and the J segment 3 bases; nucleotides outside the gene matches: 8. Written as DNA, the CDR3 is TGTGCCAGCAGAGACCGGGACAGGTTGACAGATACGCAGTATTTT. Its protein product is CASRDRDRLTDTQYF.

The CDR3 sequence: CASSRLAGAFRNIQYF. In DNA form, the CDR3 reads TGTGCCAGCAGCCGACTAGCGGGGGCCTTCCGGAACATTCAGTACTTC. This chain links TRBV11-2 with TRBJ2-4; 12 bases fit TRBD2. The CDR3 contains 16 residues. Germline assignment: CDR1 SGHAT and CDR2 FQNNGV. After removal of 5 bases from V and 7 bases from J, the junction contained 9 bases not matched to a gene.

The J gene is TRBJ2-3, the V gene TRBV18, with 8 nucleotides matching TRBD1. Germline trimming cut 0 bases from V and 0 bases from J; bases unmatched to any gene: 5. The CDR3 loop spans 17 amino acids. Germline CDR1 and CDR2: KGHSH and LQKENI. CDR3 amino acids: CASSPPTGTGSTDTQYF. The CDR3 DNA is TGTGCCAGCTCACCACCTACGGGGACAGGTAGCACAGATACGCAGTATTTT. Filled out from reference TRBV18 and TRBJ2-3, the complete variable domain reads NAGVMQNPRHLVRRRGQEARLRCSPMKGHSHVYWYRQLPEEGLKFMVYLQKENIIDESGMPKERFSAEFPKEGPSILRIQQVVRGDSAAYFCASSPPTGTGSTDTQYFGPGTRLTVL.

A few counts support this clone. The rearrangement uses TRBV27 and TRBJ2-5; no firm D call. CDR3 length equals 12 residues. V shed 1 base and J shed 4 bases, with 4 bases lying between them. Germline CDR1 reads MNHEY; CDR2 reads SMNVEV (reference sequence). The CDR3 spells CASSLFGETQYF. DNA of the CDR3: TGTGCCAGCAGTTTATTCGGAGAGACCCAGTACTTC.

This chain connects TRBV6-5 to TRBJ2-3, with 7 bases aligning to TRBD1. With V trimmed by 4 bases and J by 5 bases, 6 bases remained unmatched. This CDR3 contains 14 residues. Germline V CDR1 and CDR2: MNHEY, SVGAGI. Here the CDR3 reads CASSSTGLRDTQYF. In DNA, the CDR3 is TGTGCCAGCAGTTCGACAGGGTTGAGAGATACGCAGTATTTT.

This clone has a single count. The chain employs TRBV21-1 and TRBJ2-3; TRBD2, the table's D call, was not compared with the DNA. TRBV21-1 is reported as a pseudogene. There are 20 residues in the CDR3. The CDR3 sequence is CASSKREVVEKRISTDTQYF. CDR3 bases: TGTGCCAGCAGCAAAAGAGAGGTGGTTGAGAAACGCATCAGCACAGATACGCAGTATTTT.

The chain carries TRBV7-3 and TRBJ1-2, with D perhaps TRBD1 (6 bases). V was cut by 5 bases and J by 4 bases, with 11 bases left in between. CDR1 is SGHTA, CDR2 FQGTGA, per germline. This CDR3 comprises 13 residues. The CDR3 nucleotides are TGTGCCAGCAGCCCCGGGGGGCCCTATGGCTACACCTTC. It is translated as CASSPGGPYGYTF.

The chain joins TRBV13 to TRBJ2-2; D unresolved. CDR1 PRHDT and CDR2 FYEKMQ come from the germline V gene (reference sequence). This CDR3 spans 14 amino acids. The V end was cut by 2 bases, the J end by 4 bases, with 8 bases between. The CDR3 DNA is TGTGCCAGCAGCTTAACAGTACCCACCGGGGAGCTGTTTTTT. It encodes CASSLTVPTGELFF.

This chain joins TRBV9 and TRBJ2-3; weak D call: TRBD1 (6 bases). The V gene's germline CDR1 is SGDLS and CDR2 YYNGEE. V was cut by 2 bases and J by 3 bases, with 10 bases left in between. This CDR3 has 14 amino acids. CDR3 coding DNA: TGTGCCAGCAGCGTTTTACAGGGAACAGATACGCAGTATTTT. It codes for CASSVLQGTDTQYF.

CDR3: CARSLLNGGPYSNQPQHF. In DNA, the CDR3 is TGTGCCAGAAGCTTGTTGAACGGCGGCCCGTATAGCAATCAGCCCCAGCATTTT. The rearrangement joins TRBV5-3 to TRBJ1-5; no definite D call. TRBV5-3 is filed as an ORF, its function uncertain. Trimming took off 1 base at V and 0 bases at J, with 17 bases between the two ends. CDR3 length: 18 residues.

The chain joins TRBV15 to TRBJ1-6; 9 bases fit TRBD1. Germline V gene data show CDR1 as LNHNV and CDR2 as YYDKDF (reference sequence). Trimming cost V 2 bases and J 9 bases; bases outside gene matches: 8. CDR3 length: 16 residues. The CDR3 DNA follows: TGTGCCACCAGCAGAAAAAGGACAGGGGAGACTTCACCCCTCCACTTT. Translation: CATSRKRTGETSPLHF. Combining the CDR3 with reference TRBV15 and TRBJ1-6 gives the whole variable domain DAMVIQNPRYQVTQFGKPVTLSCSQTLNHNVMYWYQQKSSQAPKLLFHYYDKDFNNEADTPDNFQSRRPNTSFCFLDIRSPGLGDTAMYLCATSRKRTGETSPLHFGNGTRLTVT.

This chain uses TRBV5-1 with TRBJ2-3, with D possibly being TRBD2 (5 bases). This CDR3 is 12 amino acids long. V was cut by 5 bases and J by 5 bases, with 9 bases left in between. Germline V gives CDR1 SGHRS, CDR2 YFSETQ. CDR3 residues: CASRVGEDTQYF. CDR3 DNA sequence: TGCGCCAGCAGGGTCGGGGAAGATACGCAGTATTTT.

This clone was recorded only once. This chain connects TRBV7-3 to TRBJ2-4, with 8 bases that match TRBD1. V lost 3 bases to trimming and J lost 1 base; unmatched junction nucleotides: 11. The length of the CDR3 is 18 residues. The germline V gene has CDR1 SGHTA and CDR2 FQGTGA. In nucleotides, the CDR3 is TGTGCCAGCAGCTTGGCCGGGACAGGAACTGGGGCCAAAAACATTCAGTACTTC. Amino acids: CASSLAGTGTGAKNIQYF.

In this sample, this clone turned up many times. The V and J genes are TRBV9 and TRBJ2-7; 9 bases map to TRBD2. With V trimmed by 8 bases and J by 3 bases, 12 bases remained unmatched. The CDR3 is 15 amino acids. CDR1 is SGDLS, CDR2 YYNGEE, per germline. The CDR3 nucleotides are TGTGCCAGTGCCCCAGGGACTAGCAACAACTACGAGCAGTACTTC. It specifies CASAPGTSNNYEQYF.

This clone turned up a few times. The rearrangement joins TRBV9 to TRBJ1-3; the match to TRBD1 covers 8 bases. CDR1 is SGDLS, CDR2 YYNGEE, per germline. CDR3 length: 15 residues. The J segment lost 0 bases and the V segment lost 4 bases, leaving 3 bases of the junction unmatched. The CDR3 coding sequence is TGTGCCAGCAGCTTTCAGGGGGCCTCTGGAAACACCATATATTTT. Residues: CASSFQGASGNTIYF.

The chain carries TRBV27 and TRBJ2-3, with a tentative D call TRBD1 (5 bases). The CDR3 contains 16 residues. The germline V gene encodes CDR1 MNHEY and CDR2 SMNVEV (reference sequence). V was clipped by 3 bases and J by 2 bases, with 15 bases between them. In DNA, the CDR3 is TGTGCCAGCAGTTTGGTTGGGGCCCTGGTCACAGATACGCAGTATTTT. It codes for CASSLVGALVTDTQYF.

The chain recombines TRBV24-1 with TRBJ2-1; D call uncertain. The length of the CDR3 is 15 residues. The germline CDR1 and CDR2 sequences are KGHDR and SFDVKD. Trimming took off 3 bases at V and 0 bases at J, with 8 bases between the two ends. CDR3 residues: CATSDHGSSYNEQFF. The DNA of the CDR3 is TGTGCCACCAGTGATCACGGGTCCTCCTACAATGAGCAGTTCTTC.

The rearrangement uses TRBV5-1 and TRBJ1-2, with D possibly matching TRBD1 (5 bases). Germline V CDR1 and CDR2: SGHRS, YFSETQ. Trimming removed 2 bases from V and 2 bases from J, with 7 bases in between. The CDR3 has 13 residues. The CDR3 DNA sequence: TGCGCCAGCAGCTTTGACAGAAACTATGGCTACACCTTC. Encoded protein: CASSFDRNYGYTF.

V and J are TRBV30 and TRBJ1-2; weak D call: TRBD1 (6 bases). CDR3 length: 12 residues. Germline V gives CDR1 GTSNPN, CDR2 SVGIG (reference sequence). V lost 1 base, J lost 3 bases, and 6 bases lay in between. The CDR3 region is CAWSAGDYGYTF. DNA for the CDR3: TGTGCCTGGAGTGCAGGGGACTATGGCTACACCTTC.

V usage is TRBV3-1 (or the pseudogene TRBV3-2) and J usage is TRBJ2-7; TRBD1 is a possible D gene (5 bases). CDR1 is LGHDT and CDR2 is YNNKEL in the germline V gene (reference sequence). V lost 2 bases, J lost 2 bases, and 13 bases lay in between. The CDR3 covers 15 residues. CDR3 sequence: CASSQKGYETYEQYF. The CDR3 DNA reads as TGTGCCAGCAGCCAAAAGGGGTACGAAACCTACGAGCAGTACTTC.

V and J are TRBV7-2 and TRBJ1-2; D remains unclear. Per germline, CDR1 SGHTA and CDR2 FQGNSA. Trimming removed 5 bases at V and 4 bases at J, with 8 bases between. The CDR3 extends over 12 amino acids. The CDR3 bases are TGTGCCAGCAGCGATAGGAGCTATGGCTACACCTTC. It encodes CASSDRSYGYTF.

Worth noting for this clone: Germline is not matched at one junction end, which may reflect a read error. The V gene is TRBV12-5, the J gene TRBJ2-1, with 7 bases that match TRBD1. CDR3 size: 16 residues. Germline V gene data show CDR1 as LGHNT and CDR2 as FRNRAP. As DNA, the CDR3 is TGTGCTAGTTGTTTGGCGACAGGGAGCTCCTACAATGAGCAGTTCTTC. Translated, it gives CASCLATGSSYNEQFF.

Notes on this clone: Additional DNA sequences in this sample encode the identical CDR3. V gene TRBV5-1 combines with J gene TRBJ2-3; maybe TRBD1 (5 bases). The CDR3 covers 14 residues. V shed 5 bases and J shed 6 bases, with 16 bases lying between them. In germline, CDR1 is SGHRS, CDR2 YFSETQ. The CDR3 region is CASRGQGRSDTQYF. DNA of the CDR3: TGCGCCAGCAGGGGGCAGGGAAGGTCCGATACGCAGTATTTT. The whole variable domain, remainder taken from reference TRBV5-1 and TRBJ2-3, is KAGVTQTPRYLIKTRGQQVTLSCSPISGHRSVSWYQQTPGQGLQFLFEYFSETQRNKGNFPGRFSGRQFSNSRSEMNVSTLELGDSALYLCASRGQGRSDTQYFGPGTRLTVL.